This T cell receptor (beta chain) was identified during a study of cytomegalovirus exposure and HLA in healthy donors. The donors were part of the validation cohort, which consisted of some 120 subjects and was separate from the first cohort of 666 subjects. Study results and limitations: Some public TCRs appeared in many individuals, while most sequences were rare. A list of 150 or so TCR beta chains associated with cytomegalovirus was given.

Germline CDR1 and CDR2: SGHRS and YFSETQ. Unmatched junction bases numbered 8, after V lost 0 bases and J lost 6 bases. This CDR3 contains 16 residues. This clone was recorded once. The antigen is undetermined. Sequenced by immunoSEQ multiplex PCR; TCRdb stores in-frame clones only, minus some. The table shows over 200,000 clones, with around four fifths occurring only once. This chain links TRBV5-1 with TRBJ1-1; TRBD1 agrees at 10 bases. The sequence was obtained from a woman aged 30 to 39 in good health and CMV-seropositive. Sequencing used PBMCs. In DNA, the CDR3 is TGCGCCAGCAGCTTGGCTCAGGGACAGGGGAATCCTGAAGCTTTCTTT. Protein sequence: CASSLAQGQGNPEAFF.